Listed below are T cell receptor beta chains from one sample, sequenced in a study of technical replicates of blood from a handful of donors. Method: immunoSEQ multiplex PCR; TCRdb's copy keeps in-frame clones and lacks some. Among 75,000 to 90,000 clones, roughly nine tenths were seen once, and the ten largest hold around 0.25%. Sequenced: T cells isolated from PBMCs. The receptor set was obtained from a human donor in good health. CDR3s include the opening cysteine and the closing phenylalanine or tryptophan. Each record gives: CDR3 length, V gene, CDR3 protein.

14,TRBV5-4,CASSLYAGRNEQYF
10,TRBV20-1,CARGGTEAFF
14,TRBV13,CASSPDRGNTEAFF
14,TRBV9,CASSVGGGLGEQYF
14,TRBV7-9,CASSDTDRGEGYTF
13,TRBV7-6,CASSLTGTDTQYF
14,TRBV19,CASSRQGGMDGYTF
15,TRBV27,CASSPSDRGRGGYTF
13,TRBV2,CASRQGTTQPQHF
16,TRBV7-6,CASSLGAGTGKQPQHF
11,TRBV29-1,CSVGVNEKLFF
12,TRBV19,CASSIDLRRAFF
14,TRBV25-1,CASSETGGTDEQFF
17,TRBV4-1,CASSFGPGLAVTDTQYF
14,TRBV29-1,CSVEVKGRPNEQFF
15,TRBV5-1,CASSLAASVTGELFF
15,TRBV7-2,CASSSDGTRSYEQYF
12,TRBV4-1,CASRLPGGPQHF
17,TRBV4-2,CASSPGASGRGGETQYF
15,TRBV10-1,CASSTALGGTDTQYF
16,TRBV6-4,CASRPGTGRLNTEAFF
14,TRBV4-2,CASSQDPEFGKLFF
10,TRBV20-1,CSAAGYEQYF
11,TRBV30,CASGQNEKLFF
14,TRBV6-1,CASSEIVDYNEQFF
15,TRBV4-1,CASSQNGFGDTEAFF
15,TRBV9,CASSPRQFMNTEAFF
13,TRBV5-1,CASSVQGNTEAFF
13,TRBV27,CASSGQSFYEQYF
15,TRBV9,CASSVDGHLGNTIYF
18,TRBV5-6,CASSLGPGQTTSSYGYTF
15,TRBV18,CASSLAAARGDTQYF
17,TRBV5-1,CASSLEMGQGLNTEAFF
14,TRBV28,CASSLGQVSYEQYF
16,TRBV6-5,CASSYSTVRSSYEQYF
13,TRBV30,CAWSATGEETQYF
16,TRBV9,CASSVGTGGMNTEAFF
15,TRBV28,CASSPPGTTNEKLFF
14,TRBV7-9,CASSSGLAGDEQYF
15,TRBV7-6,CASSPTSGPSSEQYF
15,TRBV5-8,CASSFRRMSNGELFF
15,TRBV27,CASSLLVGGGLEQYF
12,TRBV28,CASSRTAYGYTF
15,TRBV18,CASSRAAEIGGIQYF
17,TRBV19,CASSLARAGGSNYGYTF
16,TRBV5-8,CASSSPGQRANTEAFF